The sequence of this T cell receptor beta chain was determined in a study of post-analysis software for immune sequencing data. Study outcomes and limitations: The five TRBV segments detected at higher frequency in patients than in controls included TRBV5-6, TRBV5-1 and TRBV20-1. Multiple sclerosis was associated with a significant reduction in normalized Chao1 diversity relative to controls.

Unique molecular identifiers had been added to the TCR beta cDNA libraries. The authors obtained some 500,000 cDNA molecules from about 0.94 to 9.7 million T cells. TCRdb recomputed calls from the PCR reads with MiXCR, one row per CDR3 protein. The sample lists about 760,000 distinct CDR3 sequences; just under 30% were seen once. V dropped 7 bases and J dropped 7; count of bases not matched to a gene: 16. The CDR3 consists of 16 residues. Germline lookup yields CDR1 MNHNY and CDR2 SVGAGI (reference sequence). Details on this clonotype: Antigen unknown.

This sequence was found in a girl between 10 and 17 years old with multiple sclerosis. The V gene is TRBV6-6, the J gene TRBJ1-5; TRBD1 matches 7 bases. The sample comprised blood. The CDR3 nucleotides read TGTGCCAGCACCGGTGGAGACAGGGTCTCCGGCCAGCCCCAGCATTTT. Translated: CASTGGDRVSGQPQHF.